This T cell receptor beta chain was identified during a study of chemoradiotherapy in HPV16-positive cancers. Findings and caveats of the study: Candidate HPV-specific clones and E7-related TCR motifs grew in tumor during treatment.

Measured with immunoSEQ multiplex PCR; TCRdb has only the in-frame clones, and not every one. The sample consists of about 12,000 clones, about three quarters of them appearing once. The CDR3 runs 13 residues. V was clipped by 3 bases and J by 0 bases, with 4 bases between them. Germline V gene sequence: CDR1 LGHNA, CDR2 YSLEER. As to this clone: The antigen remains unidentified.

The receptor comes from a human donor with HPV-associated anogenital cancer. The sample was taken from a patient who underwent chemoradiotherapy. The chain has TRBV4-3 and TRBJ2-3; D unclear. In DNA form, the CDR3 reads TGCGCCAGCAGCCAGGGGAGCACAGATACGCAGTATTTT. Encoded protein: CASSQGSTDTQYF.